The entry that follows covers one TCR beta chain sequence. Its specificity is unknown. An end of the junction differs from the germline gene, which may be a read error. Synthesis of TCR beta cDNA was carried out from 450 to 650 ng total RNA with a constant-region primer. Sequencing libraries for TCR beta derived from three nested multiplex PCR rounds that used slightly modified ARM-PCR. TRBV1-TRBV30 forward primers paired with a C-beta reverse primer drove the first two PCR rounds, around 9 cycles each. From the multiplex PCR reads, TCRdb called clonotypes with MiXCR, one entry per CDR3 protein. The table includes about 75,000 distinct CDR3 sequences, 65% to 75% detected once. This record comes from a study of tumor-infiltrating lymphocytes in primary liver carcinoma. Study-level information: The study reported T1-T3 N0M0 tumors spanning 4.2 to 10 cm. Study-level points and caveats: Overlap between tumor regions exceeded overlap of tumor with adjacent tissue or blood.

Germline CDR1 is MNHNY and CDR2 is SVGAGI (reference sequence). This CDR3 contains 16 residues. Each 20-30 mg portion of unsorted bulk tissue served as the source for co-extraction of RNA and DNA. Those patients suffered from chronic HBV infection and were treatment-naive. The sample consisted of tumor-adjacent normal liver tissue. This clonotype originated in a man between 35 and 55 years old with primary liver carcinoma and hepatitis B virus infection. V and J are TRBV6-6 and TRBJ2-1; TRBD2 agrees at 8 bases. CDR3 coding DNA: TGTGCCAGAAGTTACTCCGGGGGGGAGTTGGAACATGAGCAGTTCTTC. Translating gives CARSYSGGELEHEQFF.